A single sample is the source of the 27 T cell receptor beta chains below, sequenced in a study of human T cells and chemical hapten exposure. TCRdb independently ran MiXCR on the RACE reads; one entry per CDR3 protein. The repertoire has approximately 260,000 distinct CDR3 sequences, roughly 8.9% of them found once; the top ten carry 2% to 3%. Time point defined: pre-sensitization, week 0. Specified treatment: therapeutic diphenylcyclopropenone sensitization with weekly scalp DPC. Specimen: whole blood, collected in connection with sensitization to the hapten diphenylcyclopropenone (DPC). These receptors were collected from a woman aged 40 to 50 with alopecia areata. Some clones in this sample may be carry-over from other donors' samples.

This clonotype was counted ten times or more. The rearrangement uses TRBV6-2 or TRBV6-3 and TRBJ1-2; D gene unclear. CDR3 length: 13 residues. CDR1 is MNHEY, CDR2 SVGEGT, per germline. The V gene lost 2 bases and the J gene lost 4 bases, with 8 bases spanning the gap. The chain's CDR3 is CASSYQDGYGYTF. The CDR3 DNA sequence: TGTGCCAGCAGTTACCAAGACGGCTATGGCTACACCTTC.

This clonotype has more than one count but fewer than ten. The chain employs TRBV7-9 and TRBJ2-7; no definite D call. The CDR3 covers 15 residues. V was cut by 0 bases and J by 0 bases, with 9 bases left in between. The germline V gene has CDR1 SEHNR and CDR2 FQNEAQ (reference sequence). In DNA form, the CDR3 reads TGTGCCAGCAGCTTAGCGTCGAGTAGCTCCTACGAGCAGTACTTC. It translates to CASSLASSSSYEQYF. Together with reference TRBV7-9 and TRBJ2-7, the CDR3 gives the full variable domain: DTGVSQNPRHKITKRGQNVTFRCDPISEHNRLYWYRQTLGQGPEFLTYFQNEAQLEKSRLLSDRFSAERPKGSFSTLEIQRTEQGDSAMYLCASSLASSSSYEQYFGPGTRLTVT.

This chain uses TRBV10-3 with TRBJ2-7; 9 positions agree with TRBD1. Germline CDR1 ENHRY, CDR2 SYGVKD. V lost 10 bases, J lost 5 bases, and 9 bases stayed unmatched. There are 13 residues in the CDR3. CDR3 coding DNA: TGTGCCAGCTCACAGGGGGCATCCGACGAGCAGTACTTC. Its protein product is CASSQGASDEQYF.

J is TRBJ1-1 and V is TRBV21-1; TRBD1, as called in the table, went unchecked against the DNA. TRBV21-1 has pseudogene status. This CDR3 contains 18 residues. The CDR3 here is CASSTQDRGGHLNTEAFF. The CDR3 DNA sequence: TGTGCCAGCAGCACCCAGGACAGGGGGGGACATTTGAACACTGAAGCTTTCTTT.

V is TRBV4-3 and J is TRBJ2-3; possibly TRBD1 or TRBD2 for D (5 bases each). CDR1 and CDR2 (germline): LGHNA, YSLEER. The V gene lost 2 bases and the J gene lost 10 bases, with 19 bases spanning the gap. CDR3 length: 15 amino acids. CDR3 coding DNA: TGCGCCAGCAGCCAAATGGAACGGGGCGATTCATCGCAGTATTTT. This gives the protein CASSQMERGDSSQYF.

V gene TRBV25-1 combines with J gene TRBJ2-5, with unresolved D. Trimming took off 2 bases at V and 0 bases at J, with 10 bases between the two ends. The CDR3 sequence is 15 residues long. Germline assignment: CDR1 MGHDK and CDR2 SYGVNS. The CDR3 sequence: CASSERTWNQETQYF. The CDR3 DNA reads TGTGCCAGCAGTGAAAGAACCTGGAACCAAGAGACCCAGTACTTC.

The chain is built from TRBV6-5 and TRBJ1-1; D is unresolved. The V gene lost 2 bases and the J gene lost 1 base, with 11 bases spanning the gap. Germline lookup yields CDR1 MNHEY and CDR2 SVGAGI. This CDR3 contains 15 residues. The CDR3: CASSYGGGGNTEAFF. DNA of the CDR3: TGTGCCAGCAGTTACGGTGGCGGAGGGAACACTGAAGCTTTCTTT.

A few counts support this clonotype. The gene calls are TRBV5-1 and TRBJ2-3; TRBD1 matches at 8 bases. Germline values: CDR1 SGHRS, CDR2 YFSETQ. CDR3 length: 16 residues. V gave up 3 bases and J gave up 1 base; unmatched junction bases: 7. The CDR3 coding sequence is TGCGCCAGCAGCTCCTTCCCGACAGGGGGCACAGATACGCAGTATTTT. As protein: CASSSFPTGGTDTQYF.

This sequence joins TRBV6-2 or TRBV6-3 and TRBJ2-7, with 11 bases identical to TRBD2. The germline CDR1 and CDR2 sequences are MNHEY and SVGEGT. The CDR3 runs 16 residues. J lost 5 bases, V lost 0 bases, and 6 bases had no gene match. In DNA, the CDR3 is TGTGCCAGCAGTTACTCGGCTAGCGGGAGGATCAACGAGCAGTACTTC. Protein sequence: CASSYSASGRINEQYF.

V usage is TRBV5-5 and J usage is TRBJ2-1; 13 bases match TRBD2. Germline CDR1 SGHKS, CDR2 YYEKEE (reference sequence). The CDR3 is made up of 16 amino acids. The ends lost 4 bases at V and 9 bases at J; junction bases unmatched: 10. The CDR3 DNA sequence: TGTGCCAGCAGCCCTAGGACTAGCGGGAGCCATGGTGAGCAGTTCTTC. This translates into CASSPRTSGSHGEQFF.

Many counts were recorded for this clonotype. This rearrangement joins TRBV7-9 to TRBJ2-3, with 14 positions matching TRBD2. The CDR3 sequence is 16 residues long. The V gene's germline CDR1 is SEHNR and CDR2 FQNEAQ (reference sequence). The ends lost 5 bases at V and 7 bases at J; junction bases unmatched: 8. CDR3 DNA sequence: TGTGCCAGCAGCCCAAGACTAGCGGGAGGGCCGAATACGCAGTATTTT. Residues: CASSPRLAGGPNTQYF.

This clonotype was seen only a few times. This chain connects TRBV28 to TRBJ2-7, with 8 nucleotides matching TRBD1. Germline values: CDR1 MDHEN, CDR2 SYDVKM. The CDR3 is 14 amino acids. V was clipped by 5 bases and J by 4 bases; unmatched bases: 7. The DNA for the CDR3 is TGTGCCAGCAGTACCTCCAGGGGGCGGTACGAGCAGTACTTC. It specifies CASSTSRGRYEQYF.

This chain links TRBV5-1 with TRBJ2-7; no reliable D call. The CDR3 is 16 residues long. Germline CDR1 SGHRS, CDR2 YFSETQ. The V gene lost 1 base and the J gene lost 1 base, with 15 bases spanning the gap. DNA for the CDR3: TGCGCCAGCAGCTTGTCTCTGGCCAACCAATCCTACGAGCAGTACTTC. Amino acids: CASSLSLANQSYEQYF.

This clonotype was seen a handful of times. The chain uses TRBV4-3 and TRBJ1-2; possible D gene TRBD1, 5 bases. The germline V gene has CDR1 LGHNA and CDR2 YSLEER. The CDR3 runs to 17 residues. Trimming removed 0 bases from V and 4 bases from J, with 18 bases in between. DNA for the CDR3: TGCGCCAGCAGCCAAGATATTGGGGGGTTTGTGGGCTATGGCTACACCTTC. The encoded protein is CASSQDIGGFVGYGYTF.

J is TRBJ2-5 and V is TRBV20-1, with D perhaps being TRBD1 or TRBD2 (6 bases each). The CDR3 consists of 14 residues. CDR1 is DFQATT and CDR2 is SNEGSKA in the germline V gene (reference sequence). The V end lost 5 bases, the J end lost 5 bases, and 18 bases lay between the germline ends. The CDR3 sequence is CSAGPTGAVETQYF. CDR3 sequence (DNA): TGCAGTGCTGGCCCTACGGGGGCGGTGGAGACCCAGTACTTC.

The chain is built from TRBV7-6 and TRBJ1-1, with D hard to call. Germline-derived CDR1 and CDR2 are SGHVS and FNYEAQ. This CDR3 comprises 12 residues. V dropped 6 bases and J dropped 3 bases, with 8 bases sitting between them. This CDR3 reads CASSHGDTEAFF. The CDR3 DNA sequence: TGTGCCAGCAGTCACGGTGACACTGAAGCTTTCTTT.

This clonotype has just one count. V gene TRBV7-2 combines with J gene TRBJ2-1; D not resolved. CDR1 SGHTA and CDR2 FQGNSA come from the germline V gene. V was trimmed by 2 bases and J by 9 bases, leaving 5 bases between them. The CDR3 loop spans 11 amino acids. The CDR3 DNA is TGTGCCAGCAGCTTATATAGTGAGCAGTTCTTC. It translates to CASSLYSEQFF.

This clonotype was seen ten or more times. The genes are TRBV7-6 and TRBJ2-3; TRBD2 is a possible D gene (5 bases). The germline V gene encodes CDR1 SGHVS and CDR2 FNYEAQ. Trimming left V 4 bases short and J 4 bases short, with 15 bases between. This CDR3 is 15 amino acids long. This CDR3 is CASSSGLGPSDTQYF. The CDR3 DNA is TGTGCCAGCAGCTCCGGACTGGGCCCCTCAGATACGCAGTATTTT.

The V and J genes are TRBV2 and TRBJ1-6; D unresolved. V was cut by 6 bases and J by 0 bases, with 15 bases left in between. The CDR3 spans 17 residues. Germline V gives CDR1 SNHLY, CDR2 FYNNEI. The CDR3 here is CASSTESLHSYNSPLHF. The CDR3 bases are TGTGCCAGCAGCACAGAGAGTTTACACTCCTATAATTCACCCCTCCACTTT.

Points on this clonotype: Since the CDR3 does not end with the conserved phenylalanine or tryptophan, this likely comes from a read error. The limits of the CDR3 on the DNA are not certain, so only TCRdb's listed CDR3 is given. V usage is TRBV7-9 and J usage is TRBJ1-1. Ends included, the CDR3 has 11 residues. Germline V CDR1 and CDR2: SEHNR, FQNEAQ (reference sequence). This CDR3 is CASSLALVLLI.

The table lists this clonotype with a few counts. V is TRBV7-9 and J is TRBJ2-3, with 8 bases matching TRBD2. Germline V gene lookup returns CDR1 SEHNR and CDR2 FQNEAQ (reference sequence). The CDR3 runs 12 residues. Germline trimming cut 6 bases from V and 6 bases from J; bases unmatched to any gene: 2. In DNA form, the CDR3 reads TGTGCCAGCAGGGAGCGGGGGGATACGCAGTATTTT. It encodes CASRERGDTQYF.

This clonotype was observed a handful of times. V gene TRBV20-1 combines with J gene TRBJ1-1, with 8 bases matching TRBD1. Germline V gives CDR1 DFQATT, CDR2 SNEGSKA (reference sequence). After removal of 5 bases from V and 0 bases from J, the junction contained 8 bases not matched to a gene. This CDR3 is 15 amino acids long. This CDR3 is CSAFQGAHLNTEAFF. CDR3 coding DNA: TGCAGTGCTTTTCAGGGGGCCCATTTGAACACTGAAGCTTTCTTT.

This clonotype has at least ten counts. CDR3 sequence (DNA): TGTGCCAGCAGTACACAGGGTCGGAACAATGAGCAGTTCTTC. Its translation: CASSTQGRNNEQFF. The rearrangement joins TRBV6-6 to TRBJ2-1; D might be TRBD1 (6 bases). The germline V gene has CDR1 MNHNY and CDR2 SVGAGI (reference sequence). V was pared by 5 bases and J by 5 bases, with 13 bases between. The CDR3 is made up of 14 amino acids.

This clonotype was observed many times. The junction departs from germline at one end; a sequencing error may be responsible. Here the CDR3 DNA reads TGCAGTGCTGGAGACAGGGTTTGGAACACCGGGGAGCTGTTTTTT. Translation: CSAGDRVWNTGELFF. The rearrangement joins TRBV20-1 to TRBJ2-2, with TRBD1 identical over 7 bases. The length of the CDR3 is 15 residues. Germline assignment: CDR1 DFQATT and CDR2 SNEGSKA (reference sequence).

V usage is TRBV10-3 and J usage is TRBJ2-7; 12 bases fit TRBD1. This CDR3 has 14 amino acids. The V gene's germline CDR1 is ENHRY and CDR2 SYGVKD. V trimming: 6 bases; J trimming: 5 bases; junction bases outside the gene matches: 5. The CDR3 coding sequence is TGTGCCATCAGATCCGGGACAGGGGGCGACGAGCAGTACTTC. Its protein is CAIRSGTGGDEQYF.

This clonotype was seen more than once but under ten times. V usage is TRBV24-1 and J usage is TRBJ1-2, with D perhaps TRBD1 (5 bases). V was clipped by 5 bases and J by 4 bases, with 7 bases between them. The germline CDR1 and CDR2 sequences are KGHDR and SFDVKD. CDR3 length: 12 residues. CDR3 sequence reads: CATSAQGYGYTF. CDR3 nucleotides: TGTGCCACCAGTGCTCAGGGCTATGGCTACACCTTC.

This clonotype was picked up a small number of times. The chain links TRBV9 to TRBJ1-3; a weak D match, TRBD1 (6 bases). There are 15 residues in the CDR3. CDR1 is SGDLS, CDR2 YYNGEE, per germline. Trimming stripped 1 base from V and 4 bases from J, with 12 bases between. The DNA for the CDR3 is TGTGCCAGCAGCGTAATGGGGGCCTCCGGAAACACCATATATTTT. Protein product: CASSVMGASGNTIYF.